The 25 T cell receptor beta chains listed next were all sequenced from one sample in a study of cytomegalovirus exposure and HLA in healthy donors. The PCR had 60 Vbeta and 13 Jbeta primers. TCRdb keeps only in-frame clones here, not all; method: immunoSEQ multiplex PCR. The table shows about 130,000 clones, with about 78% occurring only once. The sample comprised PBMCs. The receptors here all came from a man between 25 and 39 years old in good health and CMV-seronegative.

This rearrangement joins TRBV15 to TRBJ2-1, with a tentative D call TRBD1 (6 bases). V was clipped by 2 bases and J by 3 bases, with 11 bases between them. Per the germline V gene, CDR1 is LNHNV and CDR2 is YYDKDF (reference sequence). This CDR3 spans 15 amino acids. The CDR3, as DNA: TGTGCCACCAGCAGACCCGGACAGATCTACAATGAGCAGTTCTTC. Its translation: CATSRPGQIYNEQFF.

The CDR3 loop is CATSRHRSTPGNTIYF. CDR3 nucleotides: TGTGCCACCAGCAGACATCGGAGTACGCCTGGAAACACCATATATTTT. This sequence joins TRBV15 and TRBJ1-3; D call uncertain. V was shortened by 2 bases and J by 2 bases, with 13 bases between the two germline ends. The CDR3 spans 16 residues. CDR1 is LNHNV, CDR2 YYDKDF, per germline (reference sequence).

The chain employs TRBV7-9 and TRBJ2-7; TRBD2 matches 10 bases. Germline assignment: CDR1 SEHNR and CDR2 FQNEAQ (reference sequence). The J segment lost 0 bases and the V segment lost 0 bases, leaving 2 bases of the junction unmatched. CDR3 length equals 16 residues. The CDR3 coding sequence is TGTGCCAGCAGCTTAGCGAGCGGGGGGGCCTCCTACGAGCAGTACTTC. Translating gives CASSLASGGASYEQYF. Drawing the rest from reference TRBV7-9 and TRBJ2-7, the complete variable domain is DTGVSQNPRHKITKRGQNVTFRCDPISEHNRLYWYRQTLGQGPEFLTYFQNEAQLEKSRLLSDRFSAERPKGSFSTLEIQRTEQGDSAMYLCASSLASGGASYEQYFGPGTRLTVT.

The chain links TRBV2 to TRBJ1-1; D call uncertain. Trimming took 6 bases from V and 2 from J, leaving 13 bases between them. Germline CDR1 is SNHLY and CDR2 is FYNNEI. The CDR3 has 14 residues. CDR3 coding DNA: TGTGCCAGCAGCCTCTCATACAGTAACACTGAAGCTTTCTTT. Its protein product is CASSLSYSNTEAFF.

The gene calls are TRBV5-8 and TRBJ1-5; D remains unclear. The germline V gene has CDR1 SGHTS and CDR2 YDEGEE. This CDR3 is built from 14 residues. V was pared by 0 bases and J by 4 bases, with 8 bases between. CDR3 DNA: TGTGCCAGCAGCTTGGAGGGAGGGAATCAGCCCCAGCATTTT. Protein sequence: CASSLEGGNQPQHF.

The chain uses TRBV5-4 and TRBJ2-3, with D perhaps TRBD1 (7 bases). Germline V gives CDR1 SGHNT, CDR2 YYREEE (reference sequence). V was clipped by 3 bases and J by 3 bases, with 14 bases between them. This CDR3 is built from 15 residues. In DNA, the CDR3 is TGTGCCAGCAGCTCCCGACAGGGAGGTACAGATACGCAGTATTTT. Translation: CASSSRQGGTDTQYF. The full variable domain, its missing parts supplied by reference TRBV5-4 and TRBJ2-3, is ETGVTQSPTHLIKTRGQQVTLRCSSQSGHNTVSWYQQALGQGPQFIFQYYREEENGRGNFPPRFSGLQFPNYSSELNVNALELDDSALYLCASSSRQGGTDTQYFGPGTRLTVL.

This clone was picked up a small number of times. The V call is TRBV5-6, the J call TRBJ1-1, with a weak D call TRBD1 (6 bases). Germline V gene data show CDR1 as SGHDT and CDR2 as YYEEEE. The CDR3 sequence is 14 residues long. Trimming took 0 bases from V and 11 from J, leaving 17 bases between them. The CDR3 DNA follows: TGTGCCAGCAGCTTGGCCGGTGGGGGCAAGGGGGCTTTCTTT. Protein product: CASSLAGGGKGAFF.

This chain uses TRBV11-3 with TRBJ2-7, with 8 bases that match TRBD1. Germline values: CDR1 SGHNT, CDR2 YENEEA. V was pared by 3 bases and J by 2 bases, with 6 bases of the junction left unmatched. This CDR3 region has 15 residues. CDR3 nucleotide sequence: TGTGCCAGCAGCTTGGGAACAGGGGGGACCTACGAGCAGTACTTC. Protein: CASSLGTGGTYEQYF.

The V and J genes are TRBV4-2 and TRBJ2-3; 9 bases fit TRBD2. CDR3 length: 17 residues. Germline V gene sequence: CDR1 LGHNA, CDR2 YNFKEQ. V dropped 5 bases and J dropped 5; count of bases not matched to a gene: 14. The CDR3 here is CASSINRGGGAEDTQYF. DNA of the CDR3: TGTGCCAGCAGCATTAATAGGGGCGGGGGGGCTGAAGATACGCAGTATTTT.

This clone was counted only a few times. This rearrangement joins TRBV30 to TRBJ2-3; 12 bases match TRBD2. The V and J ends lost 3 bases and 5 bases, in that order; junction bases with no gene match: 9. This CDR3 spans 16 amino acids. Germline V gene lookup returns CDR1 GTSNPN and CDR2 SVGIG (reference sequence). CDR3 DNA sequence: TGTGCCTGGAGGGCTGGGCCTAGCGGGGGGGTAGATACGCAGTATTTT. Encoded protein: CAWRAGPSGGVDTQYF.

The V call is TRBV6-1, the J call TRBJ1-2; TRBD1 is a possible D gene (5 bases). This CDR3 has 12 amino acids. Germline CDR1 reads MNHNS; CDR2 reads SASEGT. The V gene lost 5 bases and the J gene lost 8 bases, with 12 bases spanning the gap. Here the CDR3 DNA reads TGTGCCAGCAGTTTCGGCAGGGCCGGCTACACCTTC. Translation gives CASSFGRAGYTF.

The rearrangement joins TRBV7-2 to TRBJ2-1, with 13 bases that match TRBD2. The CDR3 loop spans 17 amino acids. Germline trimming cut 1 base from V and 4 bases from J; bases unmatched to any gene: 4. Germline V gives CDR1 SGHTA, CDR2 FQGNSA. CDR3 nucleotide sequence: TGTGCCAGCAGCTTAGGGAGGGGACTAGCGGGATACAATGAGCAGTTCTTC. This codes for CASSLGRGLAGYNEQFF.

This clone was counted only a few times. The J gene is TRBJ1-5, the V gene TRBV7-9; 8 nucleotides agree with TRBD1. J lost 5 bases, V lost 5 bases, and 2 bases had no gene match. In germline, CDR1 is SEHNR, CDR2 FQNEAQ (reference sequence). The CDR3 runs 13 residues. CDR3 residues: CASSTQGDQPQHF. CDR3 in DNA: TGTGCCAGCAGCACACAGGGGGATCAGCCCCAGCATTTT.

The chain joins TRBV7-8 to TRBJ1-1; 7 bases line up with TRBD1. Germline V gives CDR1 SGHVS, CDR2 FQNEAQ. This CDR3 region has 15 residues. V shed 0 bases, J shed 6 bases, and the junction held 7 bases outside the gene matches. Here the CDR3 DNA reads TGTGCCAGCAGCTTAGCGGACGACAGGGTACCTGAAGCTTTCTTT. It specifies CASSLADDRVPEAFF.

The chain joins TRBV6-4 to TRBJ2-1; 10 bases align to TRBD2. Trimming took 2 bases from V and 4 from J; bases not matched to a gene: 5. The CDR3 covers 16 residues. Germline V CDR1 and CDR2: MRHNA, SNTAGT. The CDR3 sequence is CASSDLAGATYNEQFF. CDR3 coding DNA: TGTGCCAGCAGTGACCTAGCGGGGGCGACTTACAATGAGCAGTTCTTC.

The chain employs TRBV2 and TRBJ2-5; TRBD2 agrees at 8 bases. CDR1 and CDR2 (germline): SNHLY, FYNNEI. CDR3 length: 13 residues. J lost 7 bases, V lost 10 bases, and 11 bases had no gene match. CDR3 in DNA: TGTGCCACGCGTAGCGGGGCTCGTTTGACCCAGTACTTC. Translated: CATRSGARLTQYF. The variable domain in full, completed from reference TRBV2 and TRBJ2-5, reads EPEVTQTPSHQVTQMGQEVILRCVPISNHLYFYWYRQILGQKVEFLVSFYNNEISEKSEIFDDQFSVERPDGSNFTLKIRSTKLEDSAMYFCATRSGARLTQYFGPGTRLLVL.

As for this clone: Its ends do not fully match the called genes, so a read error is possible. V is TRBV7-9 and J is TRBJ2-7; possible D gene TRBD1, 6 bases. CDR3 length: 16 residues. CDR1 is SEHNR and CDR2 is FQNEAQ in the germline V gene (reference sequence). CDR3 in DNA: TGTTCCAGCAGCTTACCGACAGGCCTTCTTTCCTACGAGCAGTACTTC. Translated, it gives CSSSLPTGLLSYEQYF.

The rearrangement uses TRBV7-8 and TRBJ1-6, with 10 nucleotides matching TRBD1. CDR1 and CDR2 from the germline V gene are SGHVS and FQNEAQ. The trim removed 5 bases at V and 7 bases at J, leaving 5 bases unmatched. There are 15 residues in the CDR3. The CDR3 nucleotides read TGTGCCAGCAGCAGCCAGGGACAGGGGAATTCACCCCTCCACTTT. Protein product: CASSSQGQGNSPLHF.

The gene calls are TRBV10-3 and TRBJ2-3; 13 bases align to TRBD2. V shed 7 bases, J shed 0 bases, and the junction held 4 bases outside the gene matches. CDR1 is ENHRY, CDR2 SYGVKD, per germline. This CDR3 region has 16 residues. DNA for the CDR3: TGTGCCATCAACGAGGGACTAGCGGGGAGCACAGATACGCAGTATTTT. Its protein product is CAINEGLAGSTDTQYF.

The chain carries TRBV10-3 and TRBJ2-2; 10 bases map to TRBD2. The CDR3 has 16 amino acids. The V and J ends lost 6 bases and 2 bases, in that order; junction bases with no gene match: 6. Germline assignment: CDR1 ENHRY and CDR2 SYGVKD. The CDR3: CAISLSSGGNTGELFF. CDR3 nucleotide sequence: TGTGCCATCAGCCTATCTAGCGGGGGAAACACCGGGGAGCTGTTTTTT.

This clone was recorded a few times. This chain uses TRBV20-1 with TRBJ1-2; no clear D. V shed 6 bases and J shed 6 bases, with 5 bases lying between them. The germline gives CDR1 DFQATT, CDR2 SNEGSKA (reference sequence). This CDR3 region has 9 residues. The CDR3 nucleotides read TGCAGTGCCCACAATGGCTACACCTTC. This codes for CSAHNGYTF.

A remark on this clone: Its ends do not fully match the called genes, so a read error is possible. CDR3 residues: CSSSSDRYYSNQPQHF. The CDR3 bases are TGTTCCAGCAGCTCCGACAGATACTATAGCAATCAGCCCCAGCATTTT. The rearrangement links TRBV7-9 to TRBJ1-5, with D possibly TRBD1 on 5 matching bases. CDR3 length: 16 amino acids. Germline V gives CDR1 SEHNR, CDR2 FQNEAQ (reference sequence).

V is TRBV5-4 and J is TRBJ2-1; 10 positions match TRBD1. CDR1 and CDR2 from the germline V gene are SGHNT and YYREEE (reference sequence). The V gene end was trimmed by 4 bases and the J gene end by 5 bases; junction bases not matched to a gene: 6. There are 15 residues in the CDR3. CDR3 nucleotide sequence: TGTGCCAGCAGCCCCCGGGACAGGGGTGACAATGAGCAGTTCTTC. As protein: CASSPRDRGDNEQFF.

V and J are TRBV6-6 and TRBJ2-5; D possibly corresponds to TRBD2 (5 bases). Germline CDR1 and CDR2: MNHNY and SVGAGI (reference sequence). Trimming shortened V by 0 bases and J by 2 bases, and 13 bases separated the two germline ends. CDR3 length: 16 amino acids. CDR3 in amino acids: CASSYSGGVAQETQYF. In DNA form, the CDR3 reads TGTGCCAGCAGTTACTCTGGAGGAGTAGCACAAGAGACCCAGTACTTC.

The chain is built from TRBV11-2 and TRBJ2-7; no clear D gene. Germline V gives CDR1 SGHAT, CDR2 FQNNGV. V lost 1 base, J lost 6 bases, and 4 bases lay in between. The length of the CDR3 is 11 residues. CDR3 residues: CASSLAFEQYF. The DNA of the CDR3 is TGTGCCAGCAGCTTAGCGTTCGAGCAGTACTTC.